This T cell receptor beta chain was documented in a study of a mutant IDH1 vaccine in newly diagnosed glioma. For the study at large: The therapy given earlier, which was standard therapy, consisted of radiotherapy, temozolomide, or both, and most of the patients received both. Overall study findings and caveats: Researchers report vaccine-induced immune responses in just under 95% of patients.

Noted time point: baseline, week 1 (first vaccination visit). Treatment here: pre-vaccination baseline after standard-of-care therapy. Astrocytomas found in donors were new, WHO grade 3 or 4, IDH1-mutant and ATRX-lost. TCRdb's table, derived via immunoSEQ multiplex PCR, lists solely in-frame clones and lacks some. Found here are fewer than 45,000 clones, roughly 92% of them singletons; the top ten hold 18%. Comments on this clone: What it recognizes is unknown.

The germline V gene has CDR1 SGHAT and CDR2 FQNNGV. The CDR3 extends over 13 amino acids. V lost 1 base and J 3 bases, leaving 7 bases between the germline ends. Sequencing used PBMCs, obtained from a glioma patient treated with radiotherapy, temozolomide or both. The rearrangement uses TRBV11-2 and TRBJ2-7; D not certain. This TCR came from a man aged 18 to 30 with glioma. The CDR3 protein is CASSLGLDYEQYF. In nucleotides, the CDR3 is TGTGCCAGCAGCTTAGGGTTAGACTACGAGCAGTACTTC.